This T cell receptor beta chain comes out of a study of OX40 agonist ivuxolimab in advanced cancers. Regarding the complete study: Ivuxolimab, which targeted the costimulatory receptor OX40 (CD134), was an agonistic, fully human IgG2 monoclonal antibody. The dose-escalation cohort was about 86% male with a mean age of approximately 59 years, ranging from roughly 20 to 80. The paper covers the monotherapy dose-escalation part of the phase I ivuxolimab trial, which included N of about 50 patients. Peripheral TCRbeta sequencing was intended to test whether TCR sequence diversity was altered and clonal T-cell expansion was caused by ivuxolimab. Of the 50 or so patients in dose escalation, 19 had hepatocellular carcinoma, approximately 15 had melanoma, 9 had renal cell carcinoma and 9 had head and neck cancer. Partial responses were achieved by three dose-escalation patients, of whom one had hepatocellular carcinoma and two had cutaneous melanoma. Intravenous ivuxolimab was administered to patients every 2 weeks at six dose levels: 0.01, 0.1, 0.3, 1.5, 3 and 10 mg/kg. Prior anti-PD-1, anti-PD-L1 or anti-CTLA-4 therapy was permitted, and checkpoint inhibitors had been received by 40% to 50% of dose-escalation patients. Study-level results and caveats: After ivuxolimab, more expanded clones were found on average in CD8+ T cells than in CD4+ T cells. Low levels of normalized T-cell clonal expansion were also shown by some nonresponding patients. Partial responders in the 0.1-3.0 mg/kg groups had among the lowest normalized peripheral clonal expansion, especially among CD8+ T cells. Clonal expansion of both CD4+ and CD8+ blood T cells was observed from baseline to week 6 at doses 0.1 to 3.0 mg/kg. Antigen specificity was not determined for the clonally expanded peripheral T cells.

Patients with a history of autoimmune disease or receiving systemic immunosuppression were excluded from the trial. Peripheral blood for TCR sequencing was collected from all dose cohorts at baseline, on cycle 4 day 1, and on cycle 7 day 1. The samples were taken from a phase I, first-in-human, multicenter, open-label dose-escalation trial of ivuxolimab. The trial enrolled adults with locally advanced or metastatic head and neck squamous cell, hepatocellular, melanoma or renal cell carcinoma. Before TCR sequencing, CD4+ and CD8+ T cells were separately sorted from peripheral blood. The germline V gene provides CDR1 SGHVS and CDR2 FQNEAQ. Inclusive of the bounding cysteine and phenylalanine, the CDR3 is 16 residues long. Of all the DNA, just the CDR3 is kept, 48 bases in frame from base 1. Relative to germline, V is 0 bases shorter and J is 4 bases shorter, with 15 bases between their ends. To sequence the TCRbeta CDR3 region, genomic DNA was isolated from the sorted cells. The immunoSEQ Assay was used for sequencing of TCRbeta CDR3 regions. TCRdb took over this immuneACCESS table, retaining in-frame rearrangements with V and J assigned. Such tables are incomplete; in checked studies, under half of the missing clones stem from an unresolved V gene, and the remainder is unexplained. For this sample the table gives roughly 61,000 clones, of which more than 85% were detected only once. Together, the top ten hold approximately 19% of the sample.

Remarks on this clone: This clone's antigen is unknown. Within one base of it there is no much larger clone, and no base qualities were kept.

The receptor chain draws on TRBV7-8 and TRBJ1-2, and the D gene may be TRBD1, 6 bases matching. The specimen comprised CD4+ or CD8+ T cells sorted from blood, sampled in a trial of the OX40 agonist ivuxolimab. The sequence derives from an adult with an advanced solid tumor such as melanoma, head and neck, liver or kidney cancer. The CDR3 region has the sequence CASSLALGGGGYGYTF. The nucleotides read TGTGCCAGCAGCTTAGCGTTAGGAGGGGGGGGCTATGGCTACACCTTC.